These 25 T cell receptor beta chains came from one sample sequenced in a study of blood T cell repertoires in COVID-19. Generated by immunoSEQ multiplex PCR, the TCRdb table keeps only in-frame clones and is missing some. The repertoire includes around 280,000 clones, more than 85% of them detected once, and 1.3% sits in the top ten. Sequenced: peripheral blood. Receptors originate from a man between 65 and 80 years old with acute or convalescent COVID-19.

This chain joins TRBV18 and TRBJ2-1; 13 bases map to TRBD2. The V and J ends lost 6 bases and 5 bases, in that order; junction bases with no gene match: 4. The CDR3 has 15 amino acids. Germline lookup yields CDR1 KGHSH and CDR2 LQKENI. For the CDR3, the DNA is TGTGCCAGCTCCCTCGGACTAGCGGGAGACAATGAGCAGTTCTTC. It encodes CASSLGLAGDNEQFF.

J is TRBJ1-3 and V is TRBV19; no firm D call. V gave up 9 bases and J gave up 2 bases, with 14 bases separating them. CDR1 is LNHDA and CDR2 is SQIVND in the germline V gene (reference sequence). The CDR3 loop spans 14 amino acids. In DNA form, the CDR3 reads TGTGCCAGCCGAGGGTTTTCTACTGGAAACACCATATATTTT. Translating it yields CASRGFSTGNTIYF.

The J gene is TRBJ2-7, the V gene TRBV7-2; a weak D match, TRBD1 (7 bases). There are 15 residues in the CDR3. Germline CDR1 SGHTA, CDR2 FQGNSA. V was cut by 5 bases and J by 4 bases, with 18 bases left in between. Here the CDR3 reads CASSPSPTGRYEQYF. The CDR3, as DNA: TGTGCCAGCAGCCCCTCCCCGACAGGGAGGTACGAGCAGTACTTC.

This chain uses TRBV4-2 with TRBJ2-7; TRBD2 matches 7 bases. Looked up from germline, CDR1 is LGHNA and CDR2 is YNFKEQ. The CDR3 spans 18 residues. The trim removed 0 bases at V and 0 bases at J, leaving 11 bases unmatched. The CDR3 sequence: CASSQDFGGRTASYEQYF. In DNA form, the CDR3 reads TGTGCCAGCAGCCAAGATTTCGGGGGGAGGACGGCCTCCTACGAGCAGTACTTC.

The chain combines TRBV6-1 with TRBJ1-2; TRBD1 matches at 9 bases. The CDR3 has 15 residues. The germline gives CDR1 MNHNS, CDR2 SASEGT. V lost 3 bases, J lost 5 bases, and 7 bases stayed unmatched. CDR3 in DNA: TGTGCCAGCAGTGACCCGGGACAGGGCCCATATGGCTACACCTTC. It codes for CASSDPGQGPYGYTF.

The CDR3 DNA follows: TGTGCCATCAGTGTCTCCGGGACAGCCCAAGAGACCCAGTACTTC. Translating it yields CAISVSGTAQETQYF. The chain uses TRBV10-3 and TRBJ2-5, with 7 bases aligning to TRBD1. V shed 4 bases, J shed 1 base, and the junction held 6 bases outside the gene matches. The germline CDR1 and CDR2 sequences are ENHRY and SYGVKD. The CDR3 spans 15 residues.

The chain is built from TRBV29-1 and TRBJ1-2; 10 bases are shared with TRBD1. Germline trimming cut 1 base from V and 9 bases from J; bases unmatched to any gene: 5. In germline, CDR1 is SQVTM, CDR2 ANQGSEA. The CDR3 is made up of 13 amino acids. CDR3 sequence: CSVEAGTGDRYTF. The CDR3 DNA is TGCAGCGTTGAAGCCGGGACAGGGGACCGCTACACCTTC.

This clone was picked up a small number of times. The chain is built from TRBV5-6 and TRBJ2-2; D remains unclear. The V gene's germline CDR1 is SGHDT and CDR2 YYEEEE. The CDR3 sequence is 14 residues long. The germline V and J ends were trimmed by 0 bases and 5 bases, with 8 bases remaining between them. CDR3: CASSLAPLTGELFF. CDR3 DNA: TGTGCCAGCAGCTTGGCCCCTTTGACCGGGGAGCTGTTTTTT. Supplemented by reference TRBV5-6 and TRBJ2-2, the full variable domain reads DAGVTQSPTHLIKTRGQQVTLRCSPKSGHDTVSWYQQALGQGPQFIFQYYEEEERQRGNFPDRFSGHQFPNYSSELNVNALLLGDSALYLCASSLAPLTGELFFGEGSRLTVL.

V is TRBV4-2 and J is TRBJ2-5, with TRBD2 as a possible D gene (5 bases). Trimming took 2 bases from V and 5 from J, leaving 9 bases between them. Germline assignment: CDR1 LGHNA and CDR2 YNFKEQ. This CDR3 comprises 13 residues. The CDR3 protein is CASSQSLVETQYF. CDR3 coding DNA: TGTGCCAGCAGCCAATCACTAGTCGAGACCCAGTACTTC.

The chain is built from TRBV7-2 and TRBJ2-3; no definite D call. Trimming took 3 bases from V and 6 from J, leaving 10 bases between them. Germline V lookup: CDR1 SGHTA, CDR2 FQGNSA. This CDR3 region has 13 residues. CDR3 nucleotide sequence: TGTGCCAGCAGCTTTTTTTCGAGTGATACGCAGTATTTT. Its translation is CASSFFSSDTQYF. Looking up the rest from reference TRBV7-2 and TRBJ2-3 gives the full variable domain: GAGVSQSPSNKVTEKGKDVELRCDPISGHTALYWYRQSLGQGLEFLIYFQGNSAPDKSGLPSDRFSAERTGGSVSTLTIQRTQQEDSAVYLCASSFFSSDTQYFGPGTRLTVL.

The V gene is TRBV11-2, the J gene TRBJ2-7, with 8 bases lining up with TRBD2. The CDR3 contains 14 residues. The junction had 9 bases not matched to a gene; V was cut back by 3 bases and J by 8 bases. CDR1 SGHAT and CDR2 FQNNGV come from the germline V gene. The CDR3 coding sequence is TGTGCCAGCAGCTTTGCGGGGGGCCCGGGGAAGCAGTACTTC. It codes for CASSFAGGPGKQYF.

V gene TRBV5-1 combines with J gene TRBJ2-7; D not certain. The CDR3 totals 12 residues. Per the germline V gene, CDR1 is SGHRS and CDR2 is YFSETQ. V was shortened by 4 bases and J by 0 bases, with 5 bases between the two germline ends. The CDR3 is CASSESSYEQYF. The CDR3 DNA is TGCGCCAGCAGCGAGAGCTCCTACGAGCAGTACTTC.

V is TRBV25-1 and J is TRBJ1-3; 8 bases line up with TRBD1. J was trimmed by 3 bases and V by 2 bases; bases with no gene match: 3. The germline CDR1 and CDR2 sequences are MGHDK and SYGVNS. This CDR3 region has 15 residues. The CDR3 coding sequence is TGTGCCAGCAGTGAAGACAGGGGTGGTGGAAACACCATATATTTT. Translated: CASSEDRGGGNTIYF.

This chain connects TRBV5-8 to TRBJ2-1; 10 nucleotides align to TRBD1. Germline assignment: CDR1 SGHTS and CDR2 YDEGEE. This CDR3 spans 14 amino acids. The ends lost 10 bases at V and 3 bases at J; junction bases unmatched: 7. CDR3 region: CAGGTGALYNEQFF. The CDR3 nucleotides are TGTGCCGGGGGGACAGGGGCCCTCTACAATGAGCAGTTCTTC.

V gene TRBV7-9 combines with J gene TRBJ2-7; 8 nucleotides line up with TRBD1. Germline trimming cut 8 bases from V and 1 base from J; bases unmatched to any gene: 10. CDR1 and CDR2 from the germline V gene are SEHNR and FQNEAQ (reference sequence). There are 15 residues in the CDR3. Here the CDR3 DNA reads TGTGCCAGCGAACCTGGACAGGGCGTTTCCTACGAGCAGTACTTC. Encoded protein: CASEPGQGVSYEQYF. The variable domain in full, with the rest retrieved from reference TRBV7-9 and TRBJ2-7, is DTGVSQNPRHKITKRGQNVTFRCDPISEHNRLYWYRQTLGQGPEFLTYFQNEAQLEKSRLLSDRFSAERPKGSFSTLEIQRTEQGDSAMYLCASEPGQGVSYEQYFGPGTRLTVT.

This clone came up a few times. V and J are TRBV4-1 and TRBJ2-6; the D gene is possibly TRBD1 (6 bases). V lost 1 base, J lost 0 bases, and 13 bases lay in between. Germline assignment: CDR1 MGHRA and CDR2 YSYEKL. The CDR3 runs to 18 residues. The CDR3 loop reads CASSQGGGQSSGANVLTF. The DNA of the CDR3 is TGCGCCAGCAGCCAAGGGGGCGGACAGAGCTCTGGGGCCAACGTCCTGACTTTC.

The chain links TRBV7-6 to TRBJ2-4; D is undetermined. The CDR3 is made up of 15 amino acids. Germline loops: CDR1 SGHVS, CDR2 FNYEAQ. V was trimmed by 6 bases and J by 1 base, leaving 13 bases between them. The CDR3 here is CASSPTLGAKNIQYF. The CDR3 nucleotides read TGTGCCAGCAGTCCAACCCTGGGCGCCAAAAACATTCAGTACTTC.

The rearrangement uses TRBV5-1 and TRBJ1-1; no clear D. Germline CDR1 is SGHRS and CDR2 is YFSETQ. The V and J ends lost 1 base and 0 bases respectively, with 19 bases between them. The CDR3 length is 18 residues. The CDR3 region is CASSLIFISPTVNTEAFF. CDR3 in DNA: TGCGCCAGCAGCTTGATCTTTATATCCCCCACAGTGAACACTGAAGCTTTCTTT.

The chain carries TRBV7-2 and TRBJ2-3; D is possibly TRBD2 (6 bases). The CDR3 spans 14 residues. The germline V gene encodes CDR1 SGHTA and CDR2 FQGNSA. The ends were cut back, 1 base at V and 3 bases at J, with 8 bases in the middle. In DNA, the CDR3 is TGTGCCAGCAGCTTAGGACGGGGGACAGATACGCAGTATTTT. Its translation: CASSLGRGTDTQYF.

The chain links TRBV5-1 to TRBJ2-1, with 7 bases identical to TRBD2. The germline CDR1 and CDR2 sequences are SGHRS and YFSETQ. Trimming at V came to 4 bases and at J to 4 bases, leaving 8 bases not matched to a gene. The CDR3 spans 15 residues. DNA for the CDR3: TGCGCCAGCAGCCCAGCGGGACTGACTTACAATGAGCAGTTCTTC. Translation gives CASSPAGLTYNEQFF.

The chain has TRBV11-2 and TRBJ1-2; tentative D call: TRBD1 (6 bases). Trimming removed 0 bases at V and 4 bases at J, with 12 bases between. The CDR3 covers 15 residues. The germline V gene has CDR1 SGHAT and CDR2 FQNNGV. CDR3 DNA sequence: TGTGCCAGCAGCTTAGAGGCCGGGACAACCTATGGCTACACCTTC. The encoded protein is CASSLEAGTTYGYTF.

As for this clone: This same CDR3 is encoded by further DNA sequences in the sample. V is TRBV9 and J is TRBJ2-3, with TRBD2 identical over 12 bases. The V gene's germline CDR1 is SGDLS and CDR2 YYNGEE. V lost 0 bases to trimming and J lost 6 bases; unmatched junction nucleotides: 2. The CDR3 is made up of 15 amino acids. CDR3 residues: CASSVGLAGGDTQYF. The CDR3, as DNA: TGTGCCAGCAGCGTAGGCCTAGCGGGAGGGGATACGCAGTATTTT.

The chain combines TRBV28 with TRBJ1-5; 10 bases fit TRBD1. CDR1 and CDR2 (germline): MDHEN, SYDVKM. CDR3 length equals 14 residues. The J segment lost 5 bases and the V segment lost 6 bases, leaving 4 bases of the junction unmatched. The CDR3, as DNA: TGTGCCAGCAGCCTTGGGACAGGGGATCAGCCCCAGCATTTT. Translating gives CASSLGTGDQPQHF.

This rearrangement joins TRBV5-4 to TRBJ2-3, with 11 bases lining up with TRBD2. Germline V lookup: CDR1 SGHNT, CDR2 YYREEE (reference sequence). This CDR3 contains 16 residues. Losses at the gene ends were 1 base for V and 0 bases for J; bases not matched to a gene: 1. DNA of the CDR3: TGTGCCAGCAGCTTGAGGACTAGCGGGAGCACAGATACGCAGTATTTT. Its protein product is CASSLRTSGSTDTQYF.

The rearrangement links TRBV7-2 to TRBJ2-7; D not certain. The CDR3 sequence is 14 residues long. The V end lost 5 bases, the J end lost 7 bases, and 18 bases lay between the germline ends. CDR1 and CDR2 (germline): SGHTA, FQGNSA. CDR3 residues: CASSPPPRAREQYF. The CDR3 DNA reads as TGTGCCAGCAGCCCCCCGCCCCGAGCACGGGAGCAGTACTTC.